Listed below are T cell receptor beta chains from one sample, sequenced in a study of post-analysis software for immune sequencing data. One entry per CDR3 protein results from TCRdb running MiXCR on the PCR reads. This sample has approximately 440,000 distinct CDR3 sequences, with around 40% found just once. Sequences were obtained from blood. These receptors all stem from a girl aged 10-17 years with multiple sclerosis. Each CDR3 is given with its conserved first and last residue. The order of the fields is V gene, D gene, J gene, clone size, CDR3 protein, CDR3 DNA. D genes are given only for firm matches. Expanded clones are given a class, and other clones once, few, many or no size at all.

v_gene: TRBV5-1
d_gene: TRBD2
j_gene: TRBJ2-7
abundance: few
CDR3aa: CASKSGRTHEQYF
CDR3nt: TGCGCCAGCAAGAGCGGGAGGACCCACGAGCAGTACTTC

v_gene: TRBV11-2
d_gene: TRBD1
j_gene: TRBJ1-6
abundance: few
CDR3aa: CASSFGTGEDNSPLHF
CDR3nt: TGTGCCAGCAGCTTTGGGACAGGGGAGGATAATTCACCCCTCCACTTT

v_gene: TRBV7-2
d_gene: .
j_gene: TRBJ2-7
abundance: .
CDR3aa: CASSSEAIYEQYF
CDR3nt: TGTGCCAGCAGCTCGGAGGCTATTTACGAGCAGTACTTC

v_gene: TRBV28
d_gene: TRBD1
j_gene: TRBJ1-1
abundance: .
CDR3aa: CASEKDRGWLLGAFF
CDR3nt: TGTGCCAGCGAAAAGGACAGGGGATGGCTTTTAGGGGCTTTCTTT

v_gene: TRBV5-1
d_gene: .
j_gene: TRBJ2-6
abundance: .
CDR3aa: CASSPIGTGRNAGANVLTF
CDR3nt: TGCGCCAGCAGCCCGATAGGCACAGGGCGGAACGCTGGGGCCAACGTCCTGACTTTC

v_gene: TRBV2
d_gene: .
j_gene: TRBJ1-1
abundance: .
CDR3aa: CASYQLNTEAFF
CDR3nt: TGTGCCAGCTATCAACTGAACACTGAAGCTTTCTTT

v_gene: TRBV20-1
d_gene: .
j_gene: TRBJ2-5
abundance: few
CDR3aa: CSAKSFSGSHNEQYF
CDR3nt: TGCAGTGCTAAATCTTTCTCCGGGAGTCACAATGAGCAGTACTTC

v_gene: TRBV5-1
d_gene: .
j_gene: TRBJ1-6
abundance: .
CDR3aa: CASSLAPRAVNSPLHF
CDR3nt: TGCGCCAGCAGCTTGGCCCCCCGGGCGGTGAATTCACCCCTCCACTTT

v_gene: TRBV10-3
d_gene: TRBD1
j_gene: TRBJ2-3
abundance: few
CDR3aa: CAISESMGQGTDTQYF
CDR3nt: TGTGCCATCAGTGAGTCGATGGGACAGGGGACAGATACGCAGTATTTT

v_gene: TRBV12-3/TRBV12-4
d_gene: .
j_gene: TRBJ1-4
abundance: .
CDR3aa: CASSLYPNEKLFF
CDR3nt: TGTGCCAGCAGTTTATACCCGAATGAAAAACTGTTTTTT

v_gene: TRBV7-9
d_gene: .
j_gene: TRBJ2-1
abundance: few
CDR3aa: CASSSNRDYNEQFF
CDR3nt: TGTGCCAGCAGCTCAAACAGGGATTACAATGAGCAGTTCTTC

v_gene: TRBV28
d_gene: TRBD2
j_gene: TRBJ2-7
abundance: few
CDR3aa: CASGAGAYEQYF
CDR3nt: TGTGCCAGCGGAGCGGGAGCCTACGAGCAGTACTTC

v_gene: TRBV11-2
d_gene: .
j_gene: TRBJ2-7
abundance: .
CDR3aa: CASSLDWRGSSYEQYF
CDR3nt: TGTGCCAGCAGCTTAGATTGGAGGGGGAGCTCCTACGAGCAGTACTTC

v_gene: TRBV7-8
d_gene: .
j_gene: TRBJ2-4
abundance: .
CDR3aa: CASSLERDILAKNIQYF
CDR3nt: TGTGCCAGCAGCTTAGAAAGGGATATCTTAGCCAAAAACATTCAGTACTTC

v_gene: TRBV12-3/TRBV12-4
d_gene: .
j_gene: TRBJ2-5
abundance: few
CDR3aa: CASSYFGETQYF
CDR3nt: TGTGCCAGCAGCTATTTTGGGGAGACCCAGTACTTC

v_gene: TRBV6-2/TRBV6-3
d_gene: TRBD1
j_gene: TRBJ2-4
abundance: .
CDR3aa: CASRSRQGGSKNIQYF
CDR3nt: TGTGCCAGCAGATCACGACAGGGTGGATCCAAAAACATTCAGTACTTC

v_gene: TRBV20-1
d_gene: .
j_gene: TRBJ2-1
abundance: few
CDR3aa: CSARRGLPYNEQFF
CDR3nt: TGCAGTGCTAGGAGGGGCCTGCCCTACAATGAGCAGTTCTTC

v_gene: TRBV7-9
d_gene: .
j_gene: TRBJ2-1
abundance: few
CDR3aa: CASSTQLAFSYNEQFF
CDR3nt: TGTGCCAGCAGCACCCAACTAGCTTTCTCCTACAATGAGCAGTTCTTC

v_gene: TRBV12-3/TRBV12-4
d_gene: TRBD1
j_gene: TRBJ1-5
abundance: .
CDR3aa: CASSRTGVWGNQPQHF
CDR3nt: TGTGCCAGCAGTCGGACAGGGGTGTGGGGGAATCAGCCCCAGCATTTT

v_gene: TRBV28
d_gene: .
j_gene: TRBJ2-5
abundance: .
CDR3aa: CASSLRQPQETQYF
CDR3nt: TGTGCCAGCAGTTTGCGGCAACCTCAAGAGACCCAGTACTTC

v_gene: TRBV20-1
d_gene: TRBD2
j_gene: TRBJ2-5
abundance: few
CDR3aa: CSEQGASGTPEAQYF
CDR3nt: TGCAGTGAACAGGGTGCTAGCGGGACCCCTGAGGCCCAGTACTTC

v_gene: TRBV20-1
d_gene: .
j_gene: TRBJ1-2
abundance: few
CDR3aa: CSAQRQANYGYTF
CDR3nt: TGCAGTGCCCAAAGACAGGCAAACTATGGCTACACCTTC

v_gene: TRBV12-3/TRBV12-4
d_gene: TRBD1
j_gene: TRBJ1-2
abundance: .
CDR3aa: CASSFGQGVYGYTF
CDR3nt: TGTGCCAGCAGTTTCGGACAGGGAGTCTATGGCTACACCTTC

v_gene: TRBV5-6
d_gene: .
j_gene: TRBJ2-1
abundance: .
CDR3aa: CASSLSGTYNGQFF
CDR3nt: TGTGCCAGCAGCTTGTCAGGGACCTACAATGGGCAGTTCTTC

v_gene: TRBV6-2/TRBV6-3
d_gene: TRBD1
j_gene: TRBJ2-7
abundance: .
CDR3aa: CASSSARTGGSYEQYF
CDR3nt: TGTGCCAGCAGTTCAGCCAGGACAGGGGGATCCTACGAGCAGTACTTC

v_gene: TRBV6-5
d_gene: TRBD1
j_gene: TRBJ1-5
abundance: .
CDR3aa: CASSRQGSNQPQHF
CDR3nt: TGTGCCAGCAGTCGACAGGGCAGCAATCAGCCCCAGCATTTT

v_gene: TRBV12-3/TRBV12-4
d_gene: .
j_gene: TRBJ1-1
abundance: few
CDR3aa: CASRRETEAFF
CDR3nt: TGTGCCAGCAGGAGGGAGACTGAAGCTTTCTTT

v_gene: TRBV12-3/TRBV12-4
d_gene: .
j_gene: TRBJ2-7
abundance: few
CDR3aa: CASTRTQASYEQYF
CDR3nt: TGTGCCAGCACCCGTACACAAGCCTCCTACGAGCAGTACTTC

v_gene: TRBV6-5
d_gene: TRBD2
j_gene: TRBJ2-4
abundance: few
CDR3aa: CASSMAGVAKNIQYF
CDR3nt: TGTGCCAGCAGTATGGCGGGAGTAGCCAAAAACATTCAGTACTTC

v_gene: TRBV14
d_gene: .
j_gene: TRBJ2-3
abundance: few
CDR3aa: CASSPNVADTQYF
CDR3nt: TGTGCCAGCAGTCCCAATGTGGCAGATACGCAGTATTTT

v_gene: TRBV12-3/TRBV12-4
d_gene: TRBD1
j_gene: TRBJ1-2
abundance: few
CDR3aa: CASRPQGAYGYTF
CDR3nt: TGTGCCAGCAGACCCCAGGGGGCTTATGGCTACACCTTC

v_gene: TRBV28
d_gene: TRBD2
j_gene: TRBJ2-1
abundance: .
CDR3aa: CASSSRTSGLGMNEQFF
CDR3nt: TGTGCCAGCAGTTCCAGGACTAGCGGCTTGGGGATGAATGAGCAGTTCTTC

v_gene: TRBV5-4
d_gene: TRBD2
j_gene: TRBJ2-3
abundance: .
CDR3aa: CASSLDRAGGSDTQYF
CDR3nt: TGTGCCAGCAGCTTGGATCGAGCGGGAGGTTCAGATACGCAGTATTTT

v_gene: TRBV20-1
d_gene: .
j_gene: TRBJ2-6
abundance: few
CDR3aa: CSAARGWEANVLTF
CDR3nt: TGCAGTGCCGCAAGAGGGTGGGAGGCCAACGTCCTGACTTTC

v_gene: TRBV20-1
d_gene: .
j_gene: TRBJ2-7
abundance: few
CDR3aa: CSARDASLTYEQYF
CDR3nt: TGCAGTGCTAGAGATGCCTCCCTTACCTACGAACAGTACTTC

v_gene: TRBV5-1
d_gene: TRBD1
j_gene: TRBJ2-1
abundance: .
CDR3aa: CASSPGQPINEQFF
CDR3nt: TGCGCCAGCAGCCCGGGACAGCCGATCAATGAGCAGTTCTTC

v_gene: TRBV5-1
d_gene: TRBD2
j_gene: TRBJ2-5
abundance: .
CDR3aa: CASSLGLAGGSGETQYF
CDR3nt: TGCGCCAGCAGCTTGGGACTAGCGGGAGGGTCGGGAGAGACCCAGTACTTC

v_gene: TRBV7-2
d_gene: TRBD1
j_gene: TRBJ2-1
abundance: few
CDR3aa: CASSFDRGAHNEQFF
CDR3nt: TGTGCCAGCAGCTTTGACAGGGGGGCCCACAATGAGCAGTTCTTC

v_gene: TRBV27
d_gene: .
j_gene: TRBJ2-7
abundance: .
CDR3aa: CASSLGSVYEQYF
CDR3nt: TGTGCCAGCAGTTTGGGCAGTGTTTACGAGCAGTACTTC

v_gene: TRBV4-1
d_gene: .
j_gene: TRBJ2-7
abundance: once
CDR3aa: CASSQVLTRLGREQYF
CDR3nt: TGCGCCAGCAGCCAAGTTTTGACTAGATTAGGTCGCGAGCAGTACTTC

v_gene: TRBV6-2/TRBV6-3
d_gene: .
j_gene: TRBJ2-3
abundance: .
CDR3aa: CASSYRVLADTQYF
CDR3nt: TGTGCCAGCAGTTACAGGGTGTTAGCAGATACGCAGTATTTT

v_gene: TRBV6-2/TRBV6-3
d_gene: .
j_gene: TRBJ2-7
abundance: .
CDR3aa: CASGDSVYPYEQYF
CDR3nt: TGTGCCAGCGGCGATAGCGTCTACCCCTACGAGCAGTACTTC

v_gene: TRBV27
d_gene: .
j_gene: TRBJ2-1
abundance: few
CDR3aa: CASSPRVVNRVQQGEQFF
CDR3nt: TGTGCCAGCAGCCCCCGGGTTGTTAACAGGGTCCAACAAGGGGAGCAGTTCTTC

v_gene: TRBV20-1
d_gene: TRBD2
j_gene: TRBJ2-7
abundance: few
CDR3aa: CSALPPGAGNSYEQYF
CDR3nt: TGCAGTGCTCTCCCTCCGGGAGCGGGGAACTCCTACGAGCAGTACTTC

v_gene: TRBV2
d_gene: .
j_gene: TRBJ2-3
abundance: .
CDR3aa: CASSEAPGGGEYGTDTQYF
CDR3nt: TGTGCCAGCAGTGAAGCGCCGGGCGGAGGGGAGTATGGCACAGATACGCAGTATTTT

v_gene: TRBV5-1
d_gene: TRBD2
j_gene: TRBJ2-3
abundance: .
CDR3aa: CASSLPGTSGADTQYF
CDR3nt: TGCGCCAGCAGCTTGCCCGGGACTAGCGGAGCAGATACGCAGTATTTT